The next 4 T cell receptor beta chains were all read from a single sample in a study of shared clonotypes between healthy human individuals. Here immunoSEQ multiplex PCR was the method, and the copy in TCRdb shows in-frame clones only, minus some. The data show over a million clones, approximately 98.5% seen once. The sequencing sample was made of naive CD4+ T cells sorted from blood. The subset denotes: CD45RA+ positively selected. The receptors were sampled from a man aged 25 to 40 in good health.

The V and J genes are TRBV5-4 and TRBJ2-1; D not certain. The germline V and J ends were trimmed by 2 bases and 1 base, with 1 base remaining between them. This CDR3 spans 12 amino acids. Per germline, CDR1 SGHNT and CDR2 YYREEE (reference sequence). CDR3 bases: TGTGCCAGCAGCTTTTCCTACAATGAGCAGTTCTTC. Its translation is CASSFSYNEQFF.

The chain is built from TRBV5-1 and TRBJ1-3, with D perhaps TRBD1 (5 bases). The CDR3 has 16 residues. V was clipped by 4 bases and J by 1 base, with 15 bases between them. CDR1 and CDR2 from the germline V gene are SGHRS and YFSETQ. The CDR3 DNA reads as TGCGCCAGCAGCCCCCGGCAGGGCGTATCTGGAAACACCATATATTTT. Translated, it gives CASSPRQGVSGNTIYF.

V and J are TRBV10-3 and TRBJ2-5; D is ambiguous. The CDR3 has 13 amino acids. Germline loops: CDR1 ENHRY, CDR2 SYGVKD. V was trimmed by 7 bases and J by 3 bases, leaving 12 bases between them. The CDR3 DNA reads as TGTGCCATCAAAACGGACGGAGAAGAGACCCAGTACTTC. Amino acids: CAIKTDGEETQYF.

This rearrangement joins TRBV9 to TRBJ2-7, with D tentatively TRBD2 (5 bases). The length of the CDR3 is 14 residues. Trimming left V 0 bases short and J 2 bases short, with 9 bases between. The germline CDR1 and CDR2 sequences are SGDLS and YYNGEE. The CDR3 reads CASSVELDPYEQYF. CDR3 nucleotides: TGTGCCAGCAGCGTAGAACTAGATCCCTACGAGCAGTACTTC.